Following are 30 T cell receptor beta chains from one sample sequenced in a study of shared clonotypes between healthy human individuals. CD45RO-negative CD8 cells positively selected for CCR7 made up the naive population, which excluded terminally differentiated effector memory CD45RA+ cells. TCRdb's table, derived via immunoSEQ multiplex PCR, lists solely in-frame clones and lacks some. The data contain 800,000 or so clones, roughly 96% of them seen just once; the ten biggest clones take up less than 0.25%. Input material: naive CD8+ T cells sorted from blood. Receptor source: a man younger than 45 in good health.

V is TRBV11-2 and J is TRBJ1-5; D remains ambiguous. Trimming removed 5 bases from V and 6 bases from J, with 8 bases in between. The germline CDR1 and CDR2 sequences are SGHAT and FQNNGV. The CDR3 is made up of 12 amino acids. CDR3 region: CASSRGGQPQHF. CDR3 coding DNA: TGTGCCAGCAGCCGTGGCGGTCAGCCCCAGCATTTT.

The CDR3 nucleotides read TGTGCCAGCAGCTCCTCGCGGCAAACGAACACTGAAGCTTTCTTT. Protein sequence: CASSSSRQTNTEAFF. J is TRBJ1-1 and V is TRBV7-9; D remains unclear. Per the germline V gene, CDR1 is SEHNR and CDR2 is FQNEAQ (reference sequence). CDR3 length: 15 amino acids. V lost 4 bases and J lost 1, with 13 bases in between.

The CDR3 coding sequence is TGTGCCAGCAGCTTTCCCATCCGCGACAGGGACAATGAGCAGTTCTTC. Translating gives CASSFPIRDRDNEQFF. The J gene is TRBJ2-1, the V gene TRBV11-2; the match to TRBD1 covers 7 bases. Germline CDR1 and CDR2: SGHAT and FQNNGV. The CDR3 consists of 16 residues. The V gene end was trimmed by 3 bases and the J gene end by 5 bases; junction bases not matched to a gene: 10.

This chain links TRBV29-1 with TRBJ2-7; no clear D gene. The CDR3 is 16 amino acids. Germline V gene data show CDR1 as SQVTM and CDR2 as ANQGSEA. V lost 0 bases and J 7 bases, leaving 22 bases between the germline ends. CDR3 in amino acids: CSVEDSFVDPPREQYF. In DNA form, the CDR3 reads TGCAGCGTTGAAGATTCCTTCGTCGACCCCCCGCGGGAGCAGTACTTC.

Remarks on this clone: Other DNA sequences in the sample encode the same CDR3. The chain employs TRBV27 and TRBJ1-2; D uncertain. The length of the CDR3 is 13 residues. Germline V CDR1 and CDR2: MNHEY, SMNVEV (reference sequence). The ends were cut back, 3 bases at V and 4 bases at J, with 9 bases in the middle. Here the CDR3 reads CASSLRGTYGYTF. CDR3 nucleotides: TGTGCCAGCAGTTTGCGCGGAACCTATGGCTACACCTTC.

This clone appeared once. The rearrangement links TRBV7-9 to TRBJ2-1, with TRBD1 matching 8 bases. V was pared by 4 bases and J by 0 bases, with 14 bases of the junction left unmatched. This CDR3 comprises 19 residues. The germline gives CDR1 SEHNR, CDR2 FQNEAQ (reference sequence). CDR3 amino acids: CASSSLGRGPESSYNEQFF. The CDR3 region has the DNA TGTGCCAGCAGCTCCCTAGGCAGGGGGCCGGAGAGCTCCTACAATGAGCAGTTCTTC.

As to this clone: The sample contains more than one DNA sequence encoding this CDR3. The chain couples TRBV5-1 to TRBJ2-3; TRBD1 matches 9 bases. The CDR3 length is 17 residues. V was clipped by 2 bases and J by 2 bases; unmatched bases: 9. Germline V gives CDR1 SGHRS, CDR2 YFSETQ. Written as DNA, the CDR3 is TGCGCCAGCAGCTTAGCGACAGGGGGGCGGGACACAGATACGCAGTATTTT. Translating it yields CASSLATGGRDTDTQYF.

The chain combines TRBV28 with TRBJ2-7; 7 bases agree with TRBD1. This CDR3 comprises 15 residues. Germline V gene lookup returns CDR1 MDHEN and CDR2 SYDVKM. The trim removed 6 bases at V and 0 bases at J, leaving 8 bases unmatched. Written as DNA, the CDR3 is TGTGCCAGCAGCCTCAGACAGGGAAGCTCCTACGAGCAGTACTTC. Translated, it gives CASSLRQGSSYEQYF.

The chain combines TRBV11-3 with TRBJ2-7; 7 bases fit TRBD2. The CDR3 sequence is 12 residues long. V was clipped by 6 bases and J by 6 bases; unmatched bases: 5. CDR1 and CDR2 (germline): SGHNT, YENEEA. CDR3 bases: TGTGCCAGCAGTTCGTCGGGGGGCGAGCAGTACTTC. The encoded protein is CASSSSGGEQYF. The entire variable domain, with the rest obtained from reference TRBV11-3 and TRBJ2-7, is as follows: EAGVVQSPRYKIIEKKQPVAFWCNPISGHNTLYWYLQNLGQGPELLIRYENEEAVDDSQLPKDRFSAERLKGVDSTLKIQPAELGDSAVYLCASSSSGGEQYFGPGTRLTVT.

Only a few counts were recorded for this clone. This chain joins TRBV7-9 and TRBJ2-7; a possible D gene is TRBD1 (5 bases). The length of the CDR3 is 13 residues. The ends were cut back, 5 bases at V and 2 bases at J, with 10 bases in the middle. Germline CDR1 and CDR2: SEHNR and FQNEAQ (reference sequence). CDR3 sequence: CASSVPTAYEQYF. CDR3 coding DNA: TGTGCCAGCAGCGTACCGACAGCCTACGAGCAGTACTTC.

This clone came up once. This rearrangement joins TRBV4-3 to TRBJ2-7; D unresolved. Germline CDR1 and CDR2: LGHNA and YSLEER. The CDR3 has 15 residues. The ends were cut back, 1 base at V and 5 bases at J, with 15 bases in the middle. CDR3 region: CASSQVATGFHEQYF. The CDR3 DNA reads as TGCGCCAGCAGCCAAGTCGCGACGGGCTTTCACGAGCAGTACTTC.

CDR3 sequence: CASSMPYEQYF. CDR3 DNA sequence: TGCGCCAGCAGTATGCCCTACGAGCAGTACTTC. This rearrangement joins TRBV23-1 to TRBJ2-7; D is undetermined. TRBV23-1 is assigned to the ORF class and has an uncertain function. Trimming took off 5 bases at V and 2 bases at J, with 4 bases between the two ends. The CDR3 totals 11 residues.

This clone occurred once. The chain links TRBV4-3 to TRBJ2-7; tentative D call: TRBD1 (5 bases). The V end was cut by 0 bases, the J end by 3 bases, with 12 bases between. From germline, CDR1 is LGHNA and CDR2 YSLEER. The CDR3 is 15 amino acids. The CDR3 loop is CASSQDPGRVYEQYF. Here the CDR3 DNA reads TGCGCCAGCAGCCAAGATCCCGGCAGGGTCTACGAGCAGTACTTC.

CDR3 sequence: CATNLAGVFSDTQYF. The CDR3 DNA follows: TGTGCCACCAACTTAGCGGGAGTCTTTTCAGATACGCAGTATTTT. The J gene is TRBJ2-3, the V gene TRBV2, with 9 bases lining up with TRBD2. The germline V gene encodes CDR1 SNHLY and CDR2 FYNNEI. V lost 10 bases and J lost 4; bases outside the gene matches: 12. The CDR3 has 15 amino acids.

The chain joins TRBV5-5 to TRBJ2-3; 8 nucleotides match TRBD1. After removal of 2 bases from V and 0 bases from J, the junction contained 2 bases not matched to a gene. This CDR3 region has 15 residues. CDR1 is SGHKS, CDR2 YYEKEE, per germline (reference sequence). For the CDR3, the DNA is TGTGCCAGCAGCTTCGGACAGGGAAGCACAGATACGCAGTATTTT. It is translated as CASSFGQGSTDTQYF.

The rearrangement uses TRBV11-2 and TRBJ2-6, with D unclear. The CDR3 runs to 18 residues. Germline-derived CDR1 and CDR2 are SGHAT and FQNNGV. The CDR3 reads CAAAHEKQQQSRANVLTF. CDR3 coding DNA: TGTGCAGCAGCGCACGAAAAACAACAACAAAGTCGGGCCAACGTCCTGACTTTC.

Of note for this clone: This CDR3 is also generated by other DNA sequences in the sample. The V call is TRBV7-9, the J call TRBJ2-1, with D tentatively TRBD2 (5 bases). The germline V gene encodes CDR1 SEHNR and CDR2 FQNEAQ (reference sequence). V was clipped by 1 base and J by 0 bases, with 10 bases between them. The CDR3 length is 16 residues. This CDR3 is CASSLVSGSSYNEQFF. The CDR3 nucleotides are TGTGCCAGCAGCTTAGTTTCGGGGAGCTCCTACAATGAGCAGTTCTTC.

The rearrangement joins TRBV27 to TRBJ1-3; D is unresolved. The CDR3 loop spans 13 amino acids. Per the germline V gene, CDR1 is MNHEY and CDR2 is SMNVEV (reference sequence). The V end lost 7 bases, the J end lost 0 bases, and 7 bases lay between the germline ends. In DNA form, the CDR3 reads TGTGCCAGCATTAACCCCTCTGGAAACACCATATATTTT. Translating gives CASINPSGNTIYF.

The chain combines TRBV21-1 with TRBJ2-1; the D call TRBD2 from the table was never checked on the DNA. TRBV21-1 is a pseudogene. This CDR3 has 16 residues. The CDR3 sequence is CASRRKLGSSYNEQFF. The CDR3 DNA is TGTGCCAGCAGGAGGAAATTGGGGAGCTCCTACAATGAGCAGTTCTTC.

The chain couples TRBV28 to TRBJ2-6, with D uncertain. Trimming cost V 4 bases and J 0 bases, with 13 bases left between them. CDR1 is MDHEN and CDR2 is SYDVKM in the germline V gene. This CDR3 comprises 17 residues. The CDR3 here is CASSSPTATSGANVLTF. The CDR3 DNA follows: TGTGCCAGCAGTTCACCGACTGCTACCTCTGGGGCCAACGTCCTGACTTTC.

In this sample, this clone turned up once. Other DNA sequences from this sample encode an identical CDR3 as well. The V call is TRBV7-9, the J call TRBJ1-2; D not certain. CDR3 length: 12 amino acids. With 1 base removed from V and 5 bases from J, the gap between germline ends came to 5 bases. Germline loops: CDR1 SEHNR, CDR2 FQNEAQ (reference sequence). The CDR3: CASSLGIYGYTF. The CDR3 region has the DNA TGTGCCAGCAGCTTAGGCATTTATGGCTACACCTTC. The full variable domain, its missing parts supplied by reference TRBV7-9 and TRBJ1-2, is DTGVSQNPRHKITKRGQNVTFRCDPISEHNRLYWYRQTLGQGPEFLTYFQNEAQLEKSRLLSDRFSAERPKGSFSTLEIQRTEQGDSAMYLCASSLGIYGYTFGSGTRLTVV.

The gene calls are TRBV18 and TRBJ2-3; 10 bases agree with TRBD2. J gave up 1 base and V 3 bases, and 13 bases lay outside the gene matches. The germline V gene encodes CDR1 KGHSH and CDR2 LQKENI. CDR3 size: 19 residues. CDR3 protein: CASSPFLAGESSRTDTQYF. The DNA of the CDR3 is TGTGCCAGCTCACCGTTTCTAGCGGGAGAGTCCTCCCGCACAGATACGCAGTATTTT. Combining the CDR3 with reference TRBV18 and TRBJ2-3 gives the whole variable domain NAGVMQNPRHLVRRRGQEARLRCSPMKGHSHVYWYRQLPEEGLKFMVYLQKENIIDESGMPKERFSAEFPKEGPSILRIQQVVRGDSAAYFCASSPFLAGESSRTDTQYFGPGTRLTVL.

This chain connects TRBV5-1 to TRBJ1-2; D not certain. This CDR3 region has 13 residues. The germline V gene has CDR1 SGHRS and CDR2 YFSETQ. V dropped 0 bases and J dropped 5 bases, with 8 bases sitting between them. The CDR3 DNA reads TGCGCCAGCAGCTTGGGGGTAACGTATGGCTACACCTTC. Translated: CASSLGVTYGYTF.

The V and J genes are TRBV30 and TRBJ2-1; 7 bases agree with TRBD2. From germline, CDR1 is GTSNPN and CDR2 SVGIG (reference sequence). V lost 0 bases to trimming and J lost 8 bases; unmatched junction nucleotides: 10. This CDR3 is 15 amino acids long. The DNA for the CDR3 is TGTGCCTGGAGTGTCGGTTCTAGCGGTATAGATGAGCAGTTCTTC. Its protein is CAWSVGSSGIDEQFF.

This chain joins TRBV6-5 and TRBJ1-1; perhaps TRBD1 as D (6 bases). The length of the CDR3 is 14 residues. V was shortened by 5 bases and J by 2 bases, with 12 bases between the two germline ends. Germline CDR1 reads MNHEY; CDR2 reads SVGAGI. Here the CDR3 DNA reads TGTGCCAGCAGTCCGGGACACAGTAACACTGAAGCTTTCTTT. Translating it yields CASSPGHSNTEAFF.

The rearrangement links TRBV5-1 to TRBJ1-1; TRBD1 matches 9 bases. Unmatched junction bases numbered 7, after V lost 4 bases and J lost 3 bases. Germline V gives CDR1 SGHRS, CDR2 YFSETQ. The CDR3 length is 15 residues. CDR3 nucleotides: TGCGCCAGCAGCCCCCGGGACAGGGCTGACACTGAAGCTTTCTTT. Translation: CASSPRDRADTEAFF. Filled out from reference TRBV5-1 and TRBJ1-1, the complete variable domain reads KAGVTQTPRYLIKTRGQQVTLSCSPISGHRSVSWYQQTPGQGLQFLFEYFSETQRNKGNFPGRFSGRQFSNSRSEMNVSTLELGDSALYLCASSPRDRADTEAFFGQGTRLTVV.

The chain employs TRBV5-1 and TRBJ2-7, with 11 bases aligning to TRBD2. The junction had 11 bases not matched to a gene; V was cut back by 0 bases and J by 3 bases. CDR1 is SGHRS and CDR2 is YFSETQ in the germline V gene. CDR3 length equals 18 residues. CDR3 in DNA: TGCGCCAGCAGCTTGGGACTGACGGGACTAGCGGAAAACTACGAGCAGTACTTC. This encodes CASSLGLTGLAENYEQYF.

The rearrangement uses TRBV27 and TRBJ2-5; weak D call: TRBD2 (6 bases). Germline CDR1 reads MNHEY; CDR2 reads SMNVEV (reference sequence). Trimming stripped 1 base from V and 4 bases from J, with 16 bases between. This CDR3 is built from 16 residues. The CDR3 sequence: CASSLFSGESRETQYF. DNA for the CDR3: TGTGCCAGCAGTTTATTTTCGGGAGAGAGTCGAGAGACCCAGTACTTC.

J is TRBJ1-5 and V is TRBV7-9, with D uncertain. Germline CDR1 reads SEHNR; CDR2 reads FQNEAQ (reference sequence). The CDR3 is made up of 14 amino acids. V dropped 3 bases and J dropped 2 bases, with 8 bases sitting between them. The CDR3 coding sequence is TGTGCCAGCAGCTTTCAATGGGGCAATCAGCCCCAGCATTTT. The encoded protein is CASSFQWGNQPQHF.

CDR3 coding DNA: TGCGCCAGCAGCCAAGGGACTAGCGGCAGCTGGGGGCAGTTCTTC. Amino acids: CASSQGTSGSWGQFF. V usage is TRBV4-3 and J usage is TRBJ2-1; 10 bases align to TRBD2. With 1 base clipped from V and 12 bases from J, the junction kept 9 bases outside the gene matches. Germline-derived CDR1 and CDR2 are LGHNA and YSLEER. The CDR3 length is 15 residues.